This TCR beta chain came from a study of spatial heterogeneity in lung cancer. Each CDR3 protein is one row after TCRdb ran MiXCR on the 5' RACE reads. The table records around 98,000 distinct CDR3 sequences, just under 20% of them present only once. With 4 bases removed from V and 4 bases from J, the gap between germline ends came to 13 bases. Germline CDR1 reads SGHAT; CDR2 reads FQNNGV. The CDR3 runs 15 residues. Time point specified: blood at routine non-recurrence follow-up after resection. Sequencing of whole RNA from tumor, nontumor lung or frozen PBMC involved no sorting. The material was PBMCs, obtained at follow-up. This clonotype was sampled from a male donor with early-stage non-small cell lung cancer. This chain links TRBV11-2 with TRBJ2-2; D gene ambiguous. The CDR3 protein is CASSSLRPGTGELFF. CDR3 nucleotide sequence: TGTGCCAGCAGCTCCCTCCGCCCGGGCACCGGGGAGCTGTTTTTT.